These 13 T cell receptor beta chains originate from one sample sequenced in a study of T cells in Graves' hyperthyroidism and ophthalmopathy. Researchers amplified the TCR beta CDR3 regions from RNA transcripts. Primed by the HTBI set, a first-round RT-PCR was run on the TCR CDR3. TCRdb recomputed calls from the multiplex PCR reads with MiXCR, one row per CDR3 protein. The sample has 300,000 to 450,000 distinct CDR3 sequences; roughly 12% are singletons. The sequenced material came from blood. The receptors originated from a man aged 30 to 45 with Graves' hyperthyroidism that later progressed to Graves' ophthalmopathy.

This clonotype appeared many times. The J gene is TRBJ1-1, the V gene TRBV7-3; D unresolved. This CDR3 is 14 amino acids long. V gave up 1 base and J gave up 0 bases, with 6 bases separating them. The germline CDR1 and CDR2 sequences are SGHTA and FQGTGA. Here the CDR3 DNA reads TGTGCCAGCAGCTTAAGTGGCTTGAACACTGAAGCTTTCTTT. It yields the protein CASSLSGLNTEAFF.

There are a few counts of this clonotype. The chain is built from TRBV20-1 and TRBJ2-4; 11 positions agree with TRBD1. Germline V CDR1 and CDR2: DFQATT, SNEGSKA (reference sequence). J was trimmed by 3 bases and V by 0 bases; bases with no gene match: 10. CDR3 length: 18 amino acids. The CDR3 sequence is CSARDVSVGTGGKNIQYF. CDR3 in DNA: TGCAGTGCTAGAGATGTATCGGTCGGGACAGGGGGCAAAAACATTCAGTACTTC.

In regard to this clonotype: Possible read error: a much larger clone is one base away. The rearrangement joins TRBV5-1 to TRBJ2-7; 9 positions match TRBD1. Per the germline V gene, CDR1 is SGHRS and CDR2 is YFSETQ. The CDR3 totals 14 residues. The CDR3 is CASSIQGASDEQYF. As DNA, the CDR3 is TGCGCCAGCAGCATACAGGGGGCCTCCGACGAGCAGTACTTC. The whole variable domain, filled in from reference TRBV5-1 and TRBJ2-7, reads KAGVTQTPRYLIKTRGQQVTLSCSPISGHRSVSWYQQTPGQGLQFLFEYFSETQRNKGNFPGRFSGRQFSNSRSEMNVSTLELGDSALYLCASSIQGASDEQYFGPGTRLTVT.

Comment on this clonotype: A read error may be the cause here, since a much bigger clone is one base away. This chain uses TRBV5-1 with TRBJ1-4, with no clear D. CDR3 length: 14 amino acids. Looked up from germline, CDR1 is SGHRS and CDR2 is YFSETQ. Here the CDR3 DNA reads TGCGCCAGCAGCTTCAGTGCAACTAATGAAGAACTGTTTTTT. It codes for CASSFSATNEELFF.

This clonotype was counted at least ten times. This chain uses TRBV30 with TRBJ1-1; D might be TRBD1 (5 bases). The CDR3 runs 14 residues. V lost 3 bases to trimming and J lost 5 bases, with 16 bases between them. Germline V gene data show CDR1 as GTSNPN and CDR2 as SVGIG (reference sequence). This CDR3 is CAWRGDSRQTEAFF. Written as DNA, the CDR3 is TGTGCCTGGAGGGGCGACAGTCGTCAAACTGAAGCTTTCTTT.

This clonotype was seen at least ten times. The genes are TRBV2 and TRBJ2-7; D may be TRBD1 (6 bases). V lost 6 bases to trimming and J lost 2 bases, with 11 bases between them. Per the germline V gene, CDR1 is SNHLY and CDR2 is FYNNEI. The CDR3 length is 13 residues. For the CDR3, the DNA is TGTGCCAGCAGGAGACAGGAGACCTACGAGCAGTACTTC. Protein: CASRRQETYEQYF. Variable domain in full (rest from reference TRBV2 and TRBJ2-7): EPEVTQTPSHQVTQMGQEVILRCVPISNHLYFYWYRQILGQKVEFLVSFYNNEISEKSEIFDDQFSVERPDGSNFTLKIRSTKLEDSAMYFCASRRQETYEQYFGPGTRLTVT.

The sample holds a few counts of this clonotype. This chain links TRBV27 with TRBJ2-2; D perhaps matches TRBD2 (6 bases). Germline loops: CDR1 MNHEY, CDR2 SMNVEV (reference sequence). The CDR3 runs 17 residues. V lost 0 bases and J 4 bases, leaving 15 bases between the germline ends. The CDR3 DNA reads TGTGCCAGCAGTTTATCGGACTGGGAAGCGGGCACCGGGGAGCTGTTTTTT. The encoded protein is CASSLSDWEAGTGELFF.

This clonotype was seen at least ten times. The chain carries TRBV12-3 or TRBV12-4 and TRBJ2-3; D call uncertain. The CDR3 covers 13 residues. Trimming shortened V by 3 bases and J by 7 bases, and 11 bases separated the two germline ends. CDR3 loop: CASSFDQTNTQYF. The CDR3 DNA follows: TGTGCCAGCAGTTTCGACCAGACGAATACGCAGTATTTT.

This clonotype was found many times. This chain joins TRBV2 and TRBJ2-7, with D perhaps matching TRBD1 or TRBD2 (5 bases each). V shed 3 bases and J shed 6 bases, with 12 bases lying between them. The germline V gene has CDR1 SNHLY and CDR2 FYNNEI. The CDR3 contains 13 residues. CDR3 nucleotides: TGTGCCAGCAGTGACGTGGGGGATGTCGAGCAGTACTTC. Protein sequence: CASSDVGDVEQYF.

Many counts were recorded for this clonotype. The chain joins TRBV27 to TRBJ2-2, with D unclear. CDR3 length equals 16 residues. Germline CDR1 is MNHEY and CDR2 is SMNVEV (reference sequence). The V gene lost 3 bases and the J gene lost 0 bases, with 11 bases spanning the gap. The CDR3 sequence: CASSFYAGANTGELFF. DNA for the CDR3: TGTGCCAGCAGTTTCTATGCAGGCGCGAACACCGGGGAGCTGTTTTTT.

This clonotype has at least ten counts. This rearrangement joins TRBV24-1 to TRBJ1-2, with 8 bases aligning to TRBD1. The J segment lost 5 bases and the V segment lost 4 bases, leaving 5 bases of the junction unmatched. Germline V gene sequence: CDR1 KGHDR, CDR2 SFDVKD. The CDR3 spans 14 residues. The chain's CDR3 is CATSDSGTGYGYTF. The CDR3 region has the DNA TGTGCCACCAGTGACTCCGGGACAGGTTATGGCTACACCTTC.

This clonotype was observed at least ten times. The V and J genes are TRBV9 and TRBJ1-4; D call uncertain. The length of the CDR3 is 15 residues. Per the germline V gene, CDR1 is SGDLS and CDR2 is YYNGEE. The ends were cut back, 2 bases at V and 6 bases at J, with 14 bases in the middle. The chain's CDR3 is CASSVSSGVDEKLFF. Here the CDR3 DNA reads TGTGCCAGCAGCGTCAGCTCGGGCGTGGATGAAAAACTGTTTTTT. The whole variable domain, filled in from reference TRBV9 and TRBJ1-4, reads DSGVTQTPKHLITATGQRVTLRCSPRSGDLSVYWYQQSLDQGLQFLIQYYNGEERAKGNILERFSAQQFPDLHSELNLSSLELGDSALYFCASSVSSGVDEKLFFGSGTQLSVL.

The sample holds many counts of this clonotype. This chain uses TRBV20-1 with TRBJ2-5; no definite D call. Looked up from germline, CDR1 is DFQATT and CDR2 is SNEGSKA (reference sequence). With 3 bases removed from V and 4 bases from J, the gap between germline ends came to 9 bases. CDR3 length equals 12 residues. The CDR3 DNA follows: TGCAGTGCTAGCGGAGCTGCAGAGACCCAGTACTTC. It specifies CSASGAAETQYF.